This TCR beta chain stems from a study of Graves' ophthalmopathy and Graves' hyperthyroidism. Findings and caveats of the study: Predictions made by the model for ophthalmopathy progression reached under 71% sensitivity and around 73% specificity. Most expanded thyroid clonotypes above 0.001 frequency also appeared in blood.

TCR beta CDR3 amplification used RNA transcripts. Second-round multiplex PCR came after first-round RT-PCR with HTBI primers. One entry per CDR3 protein, called by TCRdb with MiXCR from the multiplex PCR reads. This repertoire shows around 660,000 distinct CDR3 sequences, approximately 39% found once; its top ten account for about 3.3%. Details on this clonotype: Its specificity is unknown.

Patients with other autoimmune diseases, uncontrolled infections, pregnancy or lactation were excluded. Trimming took off 4 bases at V and 1 base at J, with 9 bases between the two ends. CDR1 and CDR2 from the germline V gene are LNHNV and YYDKDF (reference sequence). This CDR3 contains 14 residues. The chain uses TRBV15 and TRBJ2-3; D tentatively reads TRBD1 or TRBD2 (6 bases each). The sequencing input was peripheral blood. This TCR derives from an adult man with Graves' ophthalmopathy. CDR3 protein: CATSMGGRTDTQYF. The CDR3, as DNA: TGTGCCACCAGCATGGGGGGCCGCACAGATACGCAGTATTTT.